This T cell receptor beta chain was captured by sequencing in a study of regulatory T cells in long-lasting Graves disease. Sample time point: newly diagnosed GD, antithyroid drugs for less than 3 months. Generation of the TCR library employed RNA extracted from PBMCs. Combining iRepertoire HTBI primers with Arm-PCR of CDR3 regions, the authors built TCR beta libraries. Each CDR3 protein is one row after TCRdb ran MiXCR on the multiplex PCR reads. In the table there are a few hundred thousand distinct CDR3 sequences, approximately 15% of which are singletons. CDR1 and CDR2 from the germline V gene are SGDLS and YYNGEE. The CDR3 spans 17 residues. The V gene lost 4 bases and the J gene lost 2 bases, with 19 bases spanning the gap. The same specimen was also included in a second study, on T cells in Graves' hyperthyroidism and ophthalmopathy.

The TCR was taken from a man aged 35-49 years with Graves disease. This sample comprised peripheral blood mononuclear cells (PBMCs), obtained at new diagnosis, from a patient treated with antithyroid drugs. The rearrangement joins TRBV9 to TRBJ2-1; TRBD1 is a possible D gene (6 bases). The CDR3 coding sequence is TGTGCCAGCAGCTCCGGAGCTCCGGGACAAACCTACAATGAGCAGTTCTTC. Translation: CASSSGAPGQTYNEQFF.